This T cell receptor beta chain appears in the sequencing data of a study of T cells after somatic rescue of genetic block. This CDR3 has 16 amino acids. Trimming removed 4 bases at V and 3 bases at J, with 19 bases between. The germline CDR1 and CDR2 sequences are SGHRS and YFSETQ. Profiled with immunoSEQ multiplex PCR; TCRdb holds only in-frame clones, not every one. This table holds more than 70,000 clones, around 89% found once. The TCR comes from a woman between 18 and 29 years old. Sequencing used peripheral blood mononuclear cells (PBMCs). The J gene is TRBJ1-1, the V gene TRBV5-1; TRBD1 is a possible D gene (5 bases). CDR3 sequence reads: CASSRFSAGDDTEAFF. The CDR3 DNA follows: TGCGCCAGCAGCCGCTTTTCAGCGGGGGATGACACTGAAGCTTTCTTT.